This is a list of T cell receptor beta chains from one sample in a study of OX40 agonist ivuxolimab in advanced cancers. The repertoire was sequenced with immunoSEQ multiplex PCR; TCRdb's copy has only in-frame clones and lacks some. The sample lists tens of thousands of clones, roughly 76% occurring once. The material sequenced was CD4+ or CD8+ T cells sorted from blood, taken in a trial of the OX40 agonist ivuxolimab. The source of these receptors is an adult with an advanced solid tumor such as melanoma, head and neck, liver or kidney cancer. Each CDR3 is given with its conserved first and last residue. D genes are given only for firm matches. The listing skips clone size in some rows; elsewhere it reads once, few, many or a size class.

d_gene	v_gene	abundance	j_gene	CDR3nt	CDR3aa
NA	TRBV19	NA	TRBJ2-4	TGTGCCAGTAGTATTGAGGACACCGGGCGGAACATTCAGTACTTC	CASSIEDTGRNIQYF
NA	TRBV5-5	NA	TRBJ1-6	TGTGCCAGCAGTGGGGACGTTTATAATTCACCCCTCCACTTT	CASSGDVYNSPLHF
NA	TRBV9	few	TRBJ2-3	TGTGCCAGCAGCGTAGGGGGGAGCACAGATACGCAGTATTTT	CASSVGGSTDTQYF
TRBD1	TRBV7-8	NA	TRBJ1-3	TGTGCCAGCAGCCGACAGGGATTCTCTGGAAACACCATATATTTT	CASSRQGFSGNTIYF
NA	TRBV27	NA	TRBJ2-3	TGTGCCAGCAGTCCATACATAGCGTTCGGCACAGATACGCAGTATTTT	CASSPYIAFGTDTQYF
TRBD2	TRBV6-5	NA	TRBJ2-7	TGTGCCAGCAGTTTCAGCGGGGGGTACTACGAGCAGTACTTC	CASSFSGGYYEQYF
NA	TRBV7-9	medium-sized	TRBJ1-5	TGTGCCAGCAGCTCCAGGACGGATGGCAATCAGCCCCAGCATTTT	CASSSRTDGNQPQHF
NA	TRBV5-1	NA	TRBJ2-1	TGCGCCAGCAGCTTGGTGGGGTCCTCCTACAATGAGCAGTTCTTC	CASSLVGSSYNEQFF
NA	TRBV6-6	NA	TRBJ2-5	TGTGCCAGCAGCCGCGGGACAGAACAAGAGACCCAGTACTTC	CASSRGTEQETQYF
TRBD2	TRBV4-3	once	TRBJ2-1	TGCGCCAGCAGCCCTGAAATAGCGGGGAAACTCTACAATGAGCAGTTCTTC	CASSPEIAGKLYNEQFF
NA	TRBV10-3	once	TRBJ2-3	TGTGCCATCAGTGAAGACAGTACTAGCACAGATACGCAGTATTTT	CAISEDSTSTDTQYF
TRBD1	TRBV7-9	NA	TRBJ1-2	TGTGCCAGCAGCTTGACCACGGGACAGGGAGACTACACCTTC	CASSLTTGQGDYTF
TRBD1	TRBV5-8	NA	TRBJ2-7	TGTGCCAGCAGCTTCGGGACAGGGGGCGTCGAGCAGTACTTC	CASSFGTGGVEQYF
NA	TRBV2	NA	TRBJ2-3	TGTGCCAGCAGGCTTCATGGGGCAGCGAGCACAGATACGCAGTATTTT	CASRLHGAASTDTQYF
TRBD1	TRBV4-2	NA	TRBJ1-6	TGTGCCAGCAGCCAAGGACAGGGGGATTCACCCCTCCACTTT	CASSQGQGDSPLHF
NA	TRBV11-3	NA	TRBJ2-1	TGTGCCAGTCAACAGGGAAACAATGAGCAGTTCTTC	CASQQGNNEQFF
NA	TRBV4-2	NA	TRBJ2-2	TGTGCCAGCAGCCAAGATCTTTACAGGGAGGACGGGGAGCTGTTTTTT	CASSQDLYREDGELFF
TRBD1	TRBV7-9	NA	TRBJ1-1	TGTGCCAGCAGCCCAGGGGGGGCTGAAGCTTTCTTT	CASSPGGAEAFF
NA	TRBV15	few	TRBJ1-1	TGTGCCACCAGCAGGCAATCCGACCAAGCCGGCACTGAAGCTTTCTTT	CATSRQSDQAGTEAFF
NA	TRBV7-7	NA	TRBJ2-2	TGTGCCAGCAGCTTAGGTGACTACTCAAACACCGGGGAGCTGTTTTTT	CASSLGDYSNTGELFF
TRBD2	TRBV19	NA	TRBJ2-3	TGTGCCAGTAGTACTCTTGGGGGACTAGCGGCGACAGATACGCAGTATTTT	CASSTLGGLAATDTQYF
NA	TRBV6-4	NA	TRBJ1-1	TGTGCCAGCAGTGAAAGGGGATGGGGTAACACTGAAGCTTTCTTT	CASSERGWGNTEAFF
TRBD2	TRBV7-3	NA	TRBJ2-3	TGTGCCAGCAGCCTCTGGGGGCTCGGGGCGGGGGGACCAGATACGCAGTATTTT	CASSLWGLGAGGPDTQYF
NA	TRBV6-5	few	TRBJ1-2	TGTGCCAGCAGTTACTCTTCAGGGGCGGTCTATGGCTACACCTTC	CASSYSSGAVYGYTF
TRBD1	TRBV5-8	NA	TRBJ2-1	TGTGCCAGCAGCCAGGGACAGGGGTCCTACAATGAGCAGTTCTTC	CASSQGQGSYNEQFF
TRBD2	TRBV12-5	NA	TRBJ2-1	TGTGCTAGTGGTTTTAGCGGGCCCTACAATGAGCAGTTCTTC	CASGFSGPYNEQFF
TRBD1	TRBV4-2	NA	TRBJ1-6	TGTGCCAGCGTGGGGCTCGGACAGGGAGGTACACCCCTCCACTTT	CASVGLGQGGTPLHF
TRBD2	TRBV25-1	NA	TRBJ2-2	TGTGCCAGCAGTGAATTGGGGGGGATCACCGGGGAGCTGTTTTTT	CASSELGGITGELFF
TRBD2	TRBV4-1	NA	TRBJ2-1	TGCGCCAGCAGCCAAGATCCTAGCGGGGGGAATAATGAGCAGTTCTTC	CASSQDPSGGNNEQFF
TRBD2	TRBV5-1	once	TRBJ2-5	TGCGCCAGCAGCTTGAGGCCTAGCGGGAGATACCAAGAGACCCAGTACTTC	CASSLRPSGRYQETQYF
TRBD1	TRBV6-5	NA	TRBJ1-2	TGTGCCAGCACCAAGACAGGGGCGGACTATGGCTACACCTTC	CASTKTGADYGYTF
NA	TRBV2	NA	TRBJ1-2	TGTGCCAGCAGCCGCACAGCAATCTATGGCTACACCTTC	CASSRTAIYGYTF
TRBD2	TRBV15	few	TRBJ2-1	TGTGCCACCGCCCCCGTGCCTAGCGGGGGTACCGGTGAGCAGTTCTTC	CATAPVPSGGTGEQFF
TRBD1	TRBV5-1	few	TRBJ1-2	TGTGCCAGCAGCGGGGGACAGGAGATTAACTATGGCTACACCTTC	CASSGGQEINYGYTF
NA	TRBV18	NA	TRBJ2-2	TGTGCCAGCTCACCTGCCACCGGGGAGCTGTTTTTT	CASSPATGELFF
NA	TRBV6-5	NA	TRBJ2-5	TGTGCCAGCAGGCCGAGAGAATGGACGCAAGAGACCCAGTACTTC	CASRPREWTQETQYF
NA	TRBV27	once	TRBJ2-6	TGTGCCAGCAGGCAGGGCAGAGGGGTAGGTGGCAACGTCCTGACTTTC	CASRQGRGVGGNVLTF
NA	TRBV9	few	TRBJ1-4	TGTGCCAGCAGCGTAGCGGGAGGGAATGAAAAACTGTTTTTT	CASSVAGGNEKLFF
NA	TRBV4-3	NA	TRBJ2-7	TGCGCCAGCAGCCAAGAACTGGAGTACGAGCAGTACTTC	CASSQELEYEQYF
NA	TRBV5-4	few	TRBJ1-1	TGTGCCAGCACCCTAGGGGGGGGTGGGATGAACACTGAAGCTTTCTTT	CASTLGGGGMNTEAFF
NA	TRBV7-6	NA	TRBJ1-5	TGTGCCAGCAGCTTAGCGCCCGGTTTCAATCAGCCCCAGCATTTT	CASSLAPGFNQPQHF
TRBD1	TRBV6-5	NA	TRBJ1-1	TGTGCCAGCAGTTACGACAGGGCGAACACTGAAGCTTTCTTT	CASSYDRANTEAFF
NA	TRBV9	once	TRBJ2-1	TGTGCCAGCAGCCCCGGTTACAATGAGCAGTTCTTC	CASSPGYNEQFF
NA	TRBV11-2	NA	TRBJ2-3	TGTGCCAGCAGTTCCGAATCTCGGGGGACAGATACGCAGTATTTT	CASSSESRGTDTQYF
TRBD1	TRBV9	NA	TRBJ1-1	TGTGCCAGCAGCGCCCAGGGGGCCCCGAACACTGAAGCTTTCTTT	CASSAQGAPNTEAFF
TRBD2	TRBV5-6	NA	TRBJ2-7	TGTGCCAGCAGCTTGGGGACGGGAGGGGTTCAGAACGAGCAGTACTTC	CASSLGTGGVQNEQYF
TRBD1	TRBV30	NA	TRBJ2-2	TGTGCCTTTAGGCAGGGGGCGTCGGCGAACACCGGGGAGCTGTTTTTT	CAFRQGASANTGELFF